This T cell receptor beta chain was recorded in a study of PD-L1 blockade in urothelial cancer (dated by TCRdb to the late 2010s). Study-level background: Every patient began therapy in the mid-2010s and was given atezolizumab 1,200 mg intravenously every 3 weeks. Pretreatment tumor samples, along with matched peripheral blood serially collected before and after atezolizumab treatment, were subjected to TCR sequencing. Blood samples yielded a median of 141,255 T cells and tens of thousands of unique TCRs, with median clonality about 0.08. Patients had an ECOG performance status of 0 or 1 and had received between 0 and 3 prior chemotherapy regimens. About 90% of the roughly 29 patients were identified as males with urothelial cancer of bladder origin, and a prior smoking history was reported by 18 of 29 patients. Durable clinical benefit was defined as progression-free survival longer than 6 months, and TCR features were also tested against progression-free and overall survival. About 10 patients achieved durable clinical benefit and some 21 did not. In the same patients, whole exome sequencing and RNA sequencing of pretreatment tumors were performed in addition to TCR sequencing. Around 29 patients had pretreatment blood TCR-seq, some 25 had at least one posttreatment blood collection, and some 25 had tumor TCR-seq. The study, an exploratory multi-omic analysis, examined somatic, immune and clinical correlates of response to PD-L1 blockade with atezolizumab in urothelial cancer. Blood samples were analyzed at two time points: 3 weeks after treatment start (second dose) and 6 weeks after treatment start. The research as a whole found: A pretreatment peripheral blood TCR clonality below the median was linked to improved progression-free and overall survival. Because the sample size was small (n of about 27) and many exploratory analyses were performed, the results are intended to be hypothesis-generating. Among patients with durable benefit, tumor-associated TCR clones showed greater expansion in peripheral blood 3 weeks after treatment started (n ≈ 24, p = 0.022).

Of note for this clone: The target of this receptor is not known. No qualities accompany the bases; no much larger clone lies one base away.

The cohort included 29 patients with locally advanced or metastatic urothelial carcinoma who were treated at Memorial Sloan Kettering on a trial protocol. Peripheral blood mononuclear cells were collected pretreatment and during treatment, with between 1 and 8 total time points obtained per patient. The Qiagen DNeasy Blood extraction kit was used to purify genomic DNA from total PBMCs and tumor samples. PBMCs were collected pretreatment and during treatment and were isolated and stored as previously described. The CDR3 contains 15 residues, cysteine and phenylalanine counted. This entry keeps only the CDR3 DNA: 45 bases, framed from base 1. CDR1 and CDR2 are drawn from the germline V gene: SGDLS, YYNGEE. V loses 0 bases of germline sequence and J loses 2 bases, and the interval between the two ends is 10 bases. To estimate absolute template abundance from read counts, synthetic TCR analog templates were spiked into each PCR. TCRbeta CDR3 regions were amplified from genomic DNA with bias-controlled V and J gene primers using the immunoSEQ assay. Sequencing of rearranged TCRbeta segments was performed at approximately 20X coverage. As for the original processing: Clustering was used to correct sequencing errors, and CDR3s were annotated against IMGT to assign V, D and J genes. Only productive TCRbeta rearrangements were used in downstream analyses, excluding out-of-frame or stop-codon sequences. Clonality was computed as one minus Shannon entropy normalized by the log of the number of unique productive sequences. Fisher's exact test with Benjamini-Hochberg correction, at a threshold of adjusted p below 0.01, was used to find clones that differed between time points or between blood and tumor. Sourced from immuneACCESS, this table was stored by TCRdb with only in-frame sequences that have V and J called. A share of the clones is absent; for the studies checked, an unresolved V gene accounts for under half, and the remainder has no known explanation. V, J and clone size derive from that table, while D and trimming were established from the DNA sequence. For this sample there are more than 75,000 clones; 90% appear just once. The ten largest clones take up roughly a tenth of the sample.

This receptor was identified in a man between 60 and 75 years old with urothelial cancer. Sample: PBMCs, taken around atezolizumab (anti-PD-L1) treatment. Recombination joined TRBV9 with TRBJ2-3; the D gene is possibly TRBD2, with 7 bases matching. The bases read TGTGCCAGCAGCGTAGTTGCGGGGGCCACAGATACGCAGTATTTT. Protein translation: CASSVVAGATDTQYF.